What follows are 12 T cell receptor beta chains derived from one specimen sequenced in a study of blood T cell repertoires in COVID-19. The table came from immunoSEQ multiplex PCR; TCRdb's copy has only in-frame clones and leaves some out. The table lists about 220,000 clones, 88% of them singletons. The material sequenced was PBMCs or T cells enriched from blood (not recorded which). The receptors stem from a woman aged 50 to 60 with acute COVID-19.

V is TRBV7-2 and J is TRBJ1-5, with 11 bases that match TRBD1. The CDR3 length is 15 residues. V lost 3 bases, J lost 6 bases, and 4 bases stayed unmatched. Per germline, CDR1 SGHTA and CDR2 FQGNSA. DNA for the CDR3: TGTGCCAGCAGCTTGGACAGGGGGCGCCTTCAGCCCCAGCATTTT. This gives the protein CASSLDRGRLQPQHF.

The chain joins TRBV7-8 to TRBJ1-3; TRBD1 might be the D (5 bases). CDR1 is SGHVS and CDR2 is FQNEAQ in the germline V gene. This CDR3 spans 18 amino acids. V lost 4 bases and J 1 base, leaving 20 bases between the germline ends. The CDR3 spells CASSYIQTGPGSGNTIYF. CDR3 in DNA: TGTGCCAGCAGCTATATCCAAACAGGCCCCGGGTCTGGAAACACCATATATTTT.

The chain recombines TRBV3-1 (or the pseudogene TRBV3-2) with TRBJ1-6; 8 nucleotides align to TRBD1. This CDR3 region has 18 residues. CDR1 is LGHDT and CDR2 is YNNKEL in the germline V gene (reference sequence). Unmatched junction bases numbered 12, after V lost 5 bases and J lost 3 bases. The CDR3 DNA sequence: TGTGCCAGCAGCTCCAGGGGGCGTGGGAGGGGCTATAATTCACCCCTCCACTTT. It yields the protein CASSSRGRGRGYNSPLHF.

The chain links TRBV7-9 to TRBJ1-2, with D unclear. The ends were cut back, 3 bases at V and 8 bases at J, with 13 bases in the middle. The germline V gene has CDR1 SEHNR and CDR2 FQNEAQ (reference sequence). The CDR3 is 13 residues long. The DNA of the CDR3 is TGTGCCAGCAGCTTCGTTGCTTTTAGCGGCTACACCTTC. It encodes CASSFVAFSGYTF.

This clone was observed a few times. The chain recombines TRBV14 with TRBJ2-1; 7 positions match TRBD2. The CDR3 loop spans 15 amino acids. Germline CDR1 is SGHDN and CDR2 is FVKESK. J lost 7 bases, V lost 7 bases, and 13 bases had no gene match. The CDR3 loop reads CASKPLAEVRNEQFF. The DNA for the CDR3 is TGTGCCAGCAAGCCTCTAGCGGAGGTGAGAAATGAGCAGTTCTTC.

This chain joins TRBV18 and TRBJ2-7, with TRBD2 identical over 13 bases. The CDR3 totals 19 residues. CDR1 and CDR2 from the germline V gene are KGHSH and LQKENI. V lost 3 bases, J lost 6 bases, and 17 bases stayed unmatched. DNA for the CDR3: TGTGCCAGCTCACCCCTCATTGGGACTAGCGGGACCTTGGATAGCGAGCAGTACTTC. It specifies CASSPLIGTSGTLDSEQYF. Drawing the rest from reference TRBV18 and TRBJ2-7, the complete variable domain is NAGVMQNPRHLVRRRGQEARLRCSPMKGHSHVYWYRQLPEEGLKFMVYLQKENIIDESGMPKERFSAEFPKEGPSILRIQQVVRGDSAAYFCASSPLIGTSGTLDSEQYFGPGTRLTVT.

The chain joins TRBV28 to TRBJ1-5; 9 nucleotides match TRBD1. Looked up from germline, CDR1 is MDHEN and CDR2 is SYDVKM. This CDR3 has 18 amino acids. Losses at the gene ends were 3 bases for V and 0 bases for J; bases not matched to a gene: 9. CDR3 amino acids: CASSLSRDRVPSNQPQHF. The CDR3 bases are TGTGCCAGCAGTTTGTCCCGGGACAGGGTCCCTAGCAATCAGCCCCAGCATTTT.

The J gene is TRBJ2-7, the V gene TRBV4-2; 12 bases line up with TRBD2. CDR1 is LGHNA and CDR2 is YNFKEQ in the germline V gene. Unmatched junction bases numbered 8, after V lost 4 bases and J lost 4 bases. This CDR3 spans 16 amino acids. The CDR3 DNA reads TGTGCCAGCAGCCCCCCGCGGACTAGCGGGGCGTACGAGCAGTACTTC. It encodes CASSPPRTSGAYEQYF.

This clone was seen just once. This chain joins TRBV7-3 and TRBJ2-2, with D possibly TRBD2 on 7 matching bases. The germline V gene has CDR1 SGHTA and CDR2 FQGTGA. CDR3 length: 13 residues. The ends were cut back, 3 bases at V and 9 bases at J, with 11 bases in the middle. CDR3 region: CASSLPGGRELFF. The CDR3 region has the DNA TGTGCCAGCAGCTTGCCCGGGGGGCGGGAGCTGTTTTTT.

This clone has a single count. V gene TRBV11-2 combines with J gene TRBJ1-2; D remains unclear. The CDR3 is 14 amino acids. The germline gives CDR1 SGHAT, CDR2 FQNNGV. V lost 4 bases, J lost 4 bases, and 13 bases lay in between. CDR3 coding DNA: TGTGCCAGCAGCTCGAGGTACCGAGTCTATGGCTACACCTTC. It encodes CASSSRYRVYGYTF.

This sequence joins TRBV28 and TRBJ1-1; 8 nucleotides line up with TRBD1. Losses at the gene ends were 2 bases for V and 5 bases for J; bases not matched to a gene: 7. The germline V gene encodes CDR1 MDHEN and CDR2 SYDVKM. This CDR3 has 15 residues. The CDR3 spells CASSLGGRGLTEAFF. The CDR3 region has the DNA TGTGCCAGCAGTTTAGGGGGCAGGGGGCTAACTGAAGCTTTCTTT.

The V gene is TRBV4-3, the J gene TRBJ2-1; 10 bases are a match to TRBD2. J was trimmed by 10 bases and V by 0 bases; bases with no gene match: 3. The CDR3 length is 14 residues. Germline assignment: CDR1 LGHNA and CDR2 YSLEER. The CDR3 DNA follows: TGCGCCAGCAGCCAAGAACTAGCGGGACCAGAGCAGTTCTTC. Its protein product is CASSQELAGPEQFF.